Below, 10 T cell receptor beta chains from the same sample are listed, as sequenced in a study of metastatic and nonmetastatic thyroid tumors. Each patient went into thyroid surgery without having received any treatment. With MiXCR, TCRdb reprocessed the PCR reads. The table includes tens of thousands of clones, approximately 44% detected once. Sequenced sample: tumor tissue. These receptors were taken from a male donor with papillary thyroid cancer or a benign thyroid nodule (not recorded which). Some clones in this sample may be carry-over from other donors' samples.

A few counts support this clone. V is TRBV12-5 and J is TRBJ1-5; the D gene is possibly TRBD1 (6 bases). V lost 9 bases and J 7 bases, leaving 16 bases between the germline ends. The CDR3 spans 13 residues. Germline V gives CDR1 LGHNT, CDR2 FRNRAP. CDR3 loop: CASRNRDNQPQHF. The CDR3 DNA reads TGTGCTAGCAGGAACAGGGATAACCAGCCCCAGCATTTT.

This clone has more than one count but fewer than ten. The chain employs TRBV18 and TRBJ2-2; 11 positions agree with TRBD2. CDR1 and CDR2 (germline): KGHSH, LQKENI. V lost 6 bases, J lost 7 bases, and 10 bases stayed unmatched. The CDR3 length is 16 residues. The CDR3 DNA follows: TGTGCCAGCTCGTATACTAGCGGGAGAGGCGACGGGGAGCTGTTTTTT. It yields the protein CASSYTSGRGDGELFF.

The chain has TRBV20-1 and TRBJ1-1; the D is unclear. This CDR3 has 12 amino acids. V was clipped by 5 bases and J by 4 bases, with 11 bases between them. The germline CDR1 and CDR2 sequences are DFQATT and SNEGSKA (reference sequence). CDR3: CSAPTVSTEAFF. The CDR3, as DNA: TGCAGTGCTCCAACAGTATCCACTGAAGCTTTCTTT.

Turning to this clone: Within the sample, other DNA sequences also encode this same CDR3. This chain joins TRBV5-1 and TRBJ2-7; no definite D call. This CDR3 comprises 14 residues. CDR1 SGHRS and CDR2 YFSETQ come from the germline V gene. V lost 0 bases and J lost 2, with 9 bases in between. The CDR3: CASSLALGTYEQYF. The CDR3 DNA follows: TGCGCCAGCAGCTTGGCCCTGGGAACCTACGAGCAGTACTTC.

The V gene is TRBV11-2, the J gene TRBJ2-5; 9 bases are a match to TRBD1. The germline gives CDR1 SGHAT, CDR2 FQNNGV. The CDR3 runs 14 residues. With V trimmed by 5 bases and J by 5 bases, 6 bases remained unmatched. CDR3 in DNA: TGTGCCAGCAGCCTACAGGGGGCAGGGGAGACCCAGTACTTC. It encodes CASSLQGAGETQYF.

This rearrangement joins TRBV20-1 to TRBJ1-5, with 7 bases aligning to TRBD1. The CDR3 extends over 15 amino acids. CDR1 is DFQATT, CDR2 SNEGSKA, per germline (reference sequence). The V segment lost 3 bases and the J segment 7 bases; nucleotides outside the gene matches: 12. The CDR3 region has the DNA TGCAGTGCTAGGAATCCTGACAGGGCTGGACAGCCCCAGCATTTT. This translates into CSARNPDRAGQPQHF.

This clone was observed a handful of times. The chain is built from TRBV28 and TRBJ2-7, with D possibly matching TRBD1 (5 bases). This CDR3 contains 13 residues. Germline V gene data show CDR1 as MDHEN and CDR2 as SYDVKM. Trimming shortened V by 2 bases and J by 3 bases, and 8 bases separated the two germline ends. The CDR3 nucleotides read TGTGCCAGCAGTTTAGGACACGACTACGAGCAGTACTTC. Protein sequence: CASSLGHDYEQYF.

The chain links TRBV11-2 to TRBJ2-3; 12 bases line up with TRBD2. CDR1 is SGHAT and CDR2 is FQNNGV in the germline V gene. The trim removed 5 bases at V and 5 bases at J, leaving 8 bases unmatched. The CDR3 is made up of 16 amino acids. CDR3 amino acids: CASSDRLAGVVDTQYF. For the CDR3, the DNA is TGTGCCAGCAGCGATAGACTAGCGGGAGTAGTAGATACGCAGTATTTT.

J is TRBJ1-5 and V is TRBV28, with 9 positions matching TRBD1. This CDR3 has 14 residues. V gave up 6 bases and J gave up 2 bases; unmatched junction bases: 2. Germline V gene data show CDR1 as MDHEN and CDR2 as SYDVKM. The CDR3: CASRRDRGNQPQHF. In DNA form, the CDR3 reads TGTGCCAGCAGGAGGGACAGGGGCAATCAGCCCCAGCATTTT.

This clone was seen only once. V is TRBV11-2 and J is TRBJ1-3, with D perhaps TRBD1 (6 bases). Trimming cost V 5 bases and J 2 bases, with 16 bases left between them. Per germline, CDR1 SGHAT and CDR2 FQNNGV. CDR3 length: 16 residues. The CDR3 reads CASSPGLTGTGNTIYF. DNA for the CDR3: TGTGCCAGCAGCCCCGGCCTAACAGGGACTGGAAACACCATATATTTT.